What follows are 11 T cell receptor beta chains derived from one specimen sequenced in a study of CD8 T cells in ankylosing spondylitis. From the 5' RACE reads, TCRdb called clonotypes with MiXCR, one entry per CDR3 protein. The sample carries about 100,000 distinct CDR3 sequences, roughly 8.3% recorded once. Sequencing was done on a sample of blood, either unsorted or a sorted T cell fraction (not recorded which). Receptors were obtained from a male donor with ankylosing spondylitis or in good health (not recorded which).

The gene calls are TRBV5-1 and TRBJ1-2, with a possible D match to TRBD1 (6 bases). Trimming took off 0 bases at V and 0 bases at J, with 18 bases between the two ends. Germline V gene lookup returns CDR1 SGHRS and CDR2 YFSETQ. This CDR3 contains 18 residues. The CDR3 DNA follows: TGCGCCAGCAGCTTGGGTGGTACAGGGAGCCCCGCTAACTATGGCTACACCTTC. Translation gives CASSLGGTGSPANYGYTF.

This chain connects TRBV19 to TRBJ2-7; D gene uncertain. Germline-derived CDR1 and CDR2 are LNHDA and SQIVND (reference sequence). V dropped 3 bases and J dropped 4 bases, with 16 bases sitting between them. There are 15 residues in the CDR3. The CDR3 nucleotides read TGTGCCAGTAGTATCGGCCCCAGCGTGCAATACGAGCAGTACTTC. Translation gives CASSIGPSVQYEQYF.

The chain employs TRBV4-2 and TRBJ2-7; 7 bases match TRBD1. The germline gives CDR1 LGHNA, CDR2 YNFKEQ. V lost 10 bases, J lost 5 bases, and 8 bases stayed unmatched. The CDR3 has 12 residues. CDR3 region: CAMSRDRDEQYF. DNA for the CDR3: TGTGCCATGAGCCGTGACAGGGACGAGCAGTACTTC.

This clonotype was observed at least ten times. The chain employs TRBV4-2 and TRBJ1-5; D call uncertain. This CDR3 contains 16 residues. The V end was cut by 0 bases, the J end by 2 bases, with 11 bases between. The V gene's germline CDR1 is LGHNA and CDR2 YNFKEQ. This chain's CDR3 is CASSQDERTGNQPQHF. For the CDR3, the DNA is TGTGCCAGCAGCCAAGATGAGAGAACGGGCAATCAGCCCCAGCATTTT.

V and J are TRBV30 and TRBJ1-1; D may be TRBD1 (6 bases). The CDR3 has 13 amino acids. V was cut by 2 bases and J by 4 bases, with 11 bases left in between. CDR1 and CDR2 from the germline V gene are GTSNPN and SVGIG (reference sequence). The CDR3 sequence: CAWSSYRATEAFF. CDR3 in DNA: TGTGCCTGGAGTAGCTACAGGGCCACTGAAGCTTTCTTT.

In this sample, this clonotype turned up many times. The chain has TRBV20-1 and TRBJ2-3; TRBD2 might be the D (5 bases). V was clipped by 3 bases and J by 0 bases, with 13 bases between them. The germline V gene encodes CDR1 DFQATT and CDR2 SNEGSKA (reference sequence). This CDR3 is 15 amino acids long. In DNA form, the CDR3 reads TGCAGTGCTAGCTCGTTGACTACAAGCACAGATACGCAGTATTTT. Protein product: CSASSLTTSTDTQYF.

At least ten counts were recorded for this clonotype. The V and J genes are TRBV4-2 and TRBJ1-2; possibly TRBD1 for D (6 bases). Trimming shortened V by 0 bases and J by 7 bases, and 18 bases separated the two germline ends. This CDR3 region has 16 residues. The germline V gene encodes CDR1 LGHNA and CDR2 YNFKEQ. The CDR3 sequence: CASSQEWSRQAVGYTF. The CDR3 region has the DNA TGTGCCAGCAGCCAAGAGTGGTCTCGACAGGCCGTTGGCTACACCTTC.

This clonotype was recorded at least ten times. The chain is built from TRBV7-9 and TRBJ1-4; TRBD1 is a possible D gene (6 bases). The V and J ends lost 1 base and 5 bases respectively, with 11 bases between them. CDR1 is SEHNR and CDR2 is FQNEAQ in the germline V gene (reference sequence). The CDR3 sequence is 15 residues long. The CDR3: CASSLGGQPNEKLFF. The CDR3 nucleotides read TGTGCCAGCAGCTTAGGCGGACAGCCGAATGAAAAACTGTTTTTT.

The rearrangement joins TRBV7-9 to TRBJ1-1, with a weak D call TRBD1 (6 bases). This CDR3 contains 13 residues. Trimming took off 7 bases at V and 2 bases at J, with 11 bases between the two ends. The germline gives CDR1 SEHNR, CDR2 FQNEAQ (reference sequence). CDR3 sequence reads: CASNSDRNTEAFF. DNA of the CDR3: TGTGCCAGCAACTCGGACAGAAACACTGAAGCTTTCTTT.

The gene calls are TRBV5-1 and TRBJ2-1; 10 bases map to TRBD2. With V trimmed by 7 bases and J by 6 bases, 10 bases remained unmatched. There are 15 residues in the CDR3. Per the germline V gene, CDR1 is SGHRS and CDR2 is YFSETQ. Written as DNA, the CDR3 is TGCGCCAGCGCCTTGCCAGCGGGAGGGCTCAATGAGCAGTTCTTC. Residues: CASALPAGGLNEQFF.

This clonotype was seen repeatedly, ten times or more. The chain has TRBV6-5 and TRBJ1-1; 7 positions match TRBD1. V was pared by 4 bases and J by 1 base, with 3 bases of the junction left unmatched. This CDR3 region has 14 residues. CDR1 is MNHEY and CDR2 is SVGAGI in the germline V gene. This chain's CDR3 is CASSSDRRNTEAFF. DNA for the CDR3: TGTGCCAGCAGTTCGGACAGGCGGAACACTGAAGCTTTCTTT.